This passage covers 5 T cell receptor beta chains from one sample sequenced in a study of T cells in narcolepsy. Method: immunoSEQ multiplex PCR; TCRdb's copy keeps in-frame clones and lacks some. The sample yields under 40,000 clones, under 85% seen once. Specimen: memory (CD45RA-) CD4+ T cells from blood. All receptors derive from a human donor in good health.

The chain carries TRBV2 and TRBJ1-1; possible D gene TRBD1, 5 bases. The germline V gene encodes CDR1 SNHLY and CDR2 FYNNEI. Trimming cost V 4 bases and J 0 bases, with 6 bases left between them. The CDR3 has 13 residues. CDR3 sequence (DNA): TGTGCCAGCAGTGGACAGTTGAACACTGAAGCTTTCTTT. Its translation is CASSGQLNTEAFF.

V and J are TRBV28 and TRBJ1-6; the D gene is possibly TRBD1 (5 bases). V lost 5 bases, J lost 11 bases, and 19 bases lay in between. The CDR3 is made up of 15 amino acids. The germline V gene encodes CDR1 MDHEN and CDR2 SYDVKM. As DNA, the CDR3 is TGTGCCAGCAGTACCGGGAGTCAGGGCAGGGCACCCCTCCACTTT. The encoded protein is CASSTGSQGRAPLHF.

V usage is TRBV7-8 and J usage is TRBJ2-7, with 8 bases that match TRBD1. Germline-derived CDR1 and CDR2 are SGHVS and FQNEAQ. The CDR3 contains 15 residues. CDR3: CASSPGGRGRDEQCV. The CDR3 DNA reads as TGTGCCAGCAGCCCAGGGGGCAGGGGGCGGGACGAGCAGTGCGTC.

V usage is TRBV2 and J usage is TRBJ1-4, with D uncertain. Trimming shortened V by 2 bases and J by 4 bases, and 11 bases separated the two germline ends. The germline gives CDR1 SNHLY, CDR2 FYNNEI. The CDR3 totals 15 residues. The CDR3 is CASSETRGGNEKLFF. Here the CDR3 DNA reads TGTGCCAGCAGTGAAACCCGGGGAGGTAATGAAAAACTGTTTTTT.

The rearrangement uses TRBV5-1 and TRBJ2-5, with TRBD2 matching over 10 bases. V was pared by 4 bases and J by 0 bases, with 6 bases of the junction left unmatched. The CDR3 extends over 16 amino acids. Germline-derived CDR1 and CDR2 are SGHRS and YFSETQ. For the CDR3, the DNA is TGCGCCAGCAGCGGGGCCGGGACTAGCGACCAAGAGACCCAGTACTTC. Protein: CASSGAGTSDQETQYF.